The T cell receptor (beta chain) under discussion was sequenced for a study of Graves' ophthalmopathy and Graves' hyperthyroidism. V gave up 5 bases and J gave up 5 bases, with 12 bases separating them. The CDR3 has 12 amino acids. From germline, CDR1 is DFQATT and CDR2 SNEGSKA (reference sequence). This clonotype was counted a few times. The antigen is unknown. RNA transcripts were the template, and TCR beta CDR3 regions were amplified from them. The workflow started with a first-round RT-PCR run with HTBI primers and then moved on to a second-round multiplex PCR. TCRdb ran MiXCR on the multiplex PCR reads and lists one entry per CDR3 protein. The table includes 650,000 to 900,000 distinct CDR3 sequences, 40% detected once. Study outcomes and limitations: Discriminating ophthalmopathy from stable hyperthyroidism, a 13-signature model attained a sensitivity of 85% to 90% and a specificity of about 81%. Ophthalmopathy progression was predicted by the model at around 70% sensitivity and about 74% specificity.

The gene calls are TRBV20-1 and TRBJ2-5; the D gene is possibly TRBD1 (5 bases). The specimen was peripheral blood. The TCR was taken from an adult man with Graves' ophthalmopathy. The CDR3 sequence is CSASQDSETQYF. The CDR3 region has the DNA TGCAGTGCTTCACAGGATTCGGAGACCCAGTACTTC.